This is a list of T cell receptor beta chains from one sample in a study of T cells in Graves' hyperthyroidism and ophthalmopathy. MiXCR, run by TCRdb on the multiplex PCR reads, gives a single entry per CDR3 protein. The repertoire includes approximately 740,000 distinct CDR3 sequences, less than 15% of them detected once, and roughly 10% sits in the top ten. Source material: blood. The receptors derive from a young woman with Graves' hyperthyroidism. CDR3s include the opening cysteine and the closing phenylalanine or tryptophan. D genes are given only for firm matches. Not every row has a clone size; where given, it reads once, few, many or a size class.

TRBD1	TRBJ2-4	TRBV24-1	NA	CATAETGQGGIQYF	TGTGCCACCGCTGAGACGGGACAGGGAGGCATTCAGTACTTC
NA	TRBJ1-2	TRBV20-1	many	CSAPGHLGNYGYTF	TGCAGTGCGCCCGGGCACCTTGGAAACTATGGCTACACCTTC
TRBD1	TRBJ1-5	TRBV29-1	few	CSVRDSSNQPQHF	TGCAGCGTTAGGGACAGCTCCAATCAGCCCCAGCATTTT
NA	TRBJ2-7	TRBV6-1	few	CASSDPTREQYF	TGTGCCAGCAGTGACCCCACCAGGGAGCAGTACTTC
NA	TRBJ2-7	TRBV7-9	many	CASSSGIQYF	TGTGCCAGCAGCTCCGGAATACAGTACTTC
NA	TRBJ2-5	TRBV18	NA	CASSPRTLHGETQYF	TGTGCCAGCTCACCTAGGACCCTTCATGGGGAGACCCAGTACTTC
NA	TRBJ2-7	TRBV6-5	many	CASSYSNAGTYEQYF	TGTGCCAGCAGTTACTCGAACGCAGGGACCTACGAGCAGTACTTC
NA	TRBJ1-5	TRBV20-1	many	CSARGARENPQPQHF	TGCAGTGCTAGAGGTGCACGGGAGAATCCTCAGCCCCAGCATTTT
TRBD1	TRBJ2-7	TRBV24-1	many	CATLLGDRMGEQYF	TGTGCCACCCTCCTAGGGGACAGGATGGGCGAGCAGTACTTC
TRBD1	TRBJ2-1	TRBV6-5	NA	CASSFGTANYNEQFF	TGTGCCAGCAGTTTCGGGACAGCGAACTACAATGAGCAGTTCTTC
TRBD1	TRBJ2-5	TRBV6-1	NA	CASSQTGAGETQYF	TGTGCCAGCAGTCAAACAGGGGCGGGAGAGACCCAGTACTTC
TRBD2	TRBJ2-2	TRBV4-3	few	CASSHLGLAGGRGELFF	TGCGCCAGCAGCCATCTCGGACTAGCGGGAGGTCGGGGGGAGCTGTTTTTT
TRBD2	TRBJ2-7	TRBV5-1	many	CASSSRGLGSNEQYF	TGCGCCAGCAGCTCGAGGGGACTAGGGAGTAACGAGCAGTACTTC
NA	TRBJ2-7	TRBV6-6	few	CASSYSREDEQYF	TGTGCCAGCAGTTACTCGAGGGAGGACGAGCAGTACTTC
TRBD2	TRBJ2-5	TRBV7-9	many	CASSLGAGGSETQYF	TGTGCCAGCAGCTTAGGAGCGGGAGGGAGCGAGACCCAGTACTTC
NA	TRBJ1-3	TRBV9	NA	CASSVEAASGNTIYF	TGTGCCAGCAGCGTAGAGGCAGCCTCTGGAAACACCATATATTTT
NA	TRBJ2-7	TRBV29-1	few	CSVVIFGGAYEQYF	TGCAGCGTTGTAATCTTCGGAGGAGCGTACGAGCAGTACTTC
NA	TRBJ2-3	TRBV11-3	many	CASSLGSGGTDTQYF	TGTGCCAGCAGCTTAGGGTCAGGGGGGACAGATACGCAGTATTTT
NA	TRBJ2-1	TRBV20-1	NA	CSARDDDKFPCNEQFF	TGCAGTGCTAGAGACGACGACAAGTTCCCCTGCAATGAGCAGTTCTTC
NA	TRBJ2-1	TRBV7-2	many	CASSLGIDNEQFF	TGTGCCAGCAGCTTAGGAATCGACAATGAGCAGTTCTTC
NA	TRBJ2-7	TRBV28	many	CASSSEGVDYEQYF	TGTGCCAGCAGTTCAGAAGGGGTTGATTACGAGCAGTACTTC
NA	TRBJ1-6	TRBV12-3/TRBV12-4	NA	CASKPGPNSPLHF	TGTGCCAGCAAACCGGGACCGAATTCACCCCTCCACTTT
TRBD2	TRBJ2-4	TRBV28	NA	CASTKLAFLAKNIQYF	TGTGCCAGCACCAAACTAGCGTTTCTAGCCAAAAACATTCAGTACTTC
TRBD1	TRBJ1-5	TRBV24-1	NA	CATTQGAGQPQHF	TGTGCCACCACCCAGGGGGCAGGTCAGCCCCAGCATTTT
NA	TRBJ2-7	TRBV11-2	few	CASSFPRGPQAYEQYF	TGTGCCAGCAGCTTCCCCCGAGGGCCACAGGCCTACGAGCAGTACTTC
TRBD2	TRBJ2-7	TRBV2	many	CGTSPRFGYEQYF	TGTGGGACTAGCCCTAGATTCGGATACGAGCAGTACTTC
TRBD2	TRBJ2-1	TRBV7-9	many	CASSFPGTSGNHEQFF	TGTGCCAGCAGCTTCCCCGGGACTAGCGGGAACCATGAGCAGTTCTTC
TRBD2	TRBJ2-1	TRBV20-1	few	CSARDTREGRFNEQFF	TGCAGTGCTAGAGATACGCGGGAGGGCCGGTTCAATGAGCAGTTCTTC
TRBD2	TRBJ2-7	TRBV6-2/TRBV6-3	few	CASSDLPGGRYEQYF	TGTGCCAGCAGTGACCTTCCGGGAGGGAGATACGAGCAGTACTTC
TRBD2	TRBJ2-7	TRBV5-1	few	CASSLGLAGWGSYEQYF	TGCGCCAGCAGCCTCGGACTAGCGGGATGGGGCTCCTACGAGCAGTACTTC
NA	TRBJ1-3	TRBV11-2	many	CASTETASGNTIYF	TGTGCCAGCACTGAAACGGCTTCTGGAAACACCATATATTTT
TRBD2	TRBJ2-7	TRBV20-1	many	CSARAGGGEQYF	TGCAGTGCTAGGGCAGGCGGGGGGGAGCAGTACTTC
NA	TRBJ1-2	TRBV20-1	many	CSARVGAGVSGYTF	TGCAGTGCTAGAGTGGGGGCAGGGGTCTCGGGCTACACCTTC
NA	TRBJ2-2	TRBV11-1	many	CASSPTYPMGGPGELFF	TGTGCCAGCAGCCCCACTTATCCGATGGGAGGTCCTGGGGAGCTGTTTTTT
NA	TRBJ2-5	TRBV20-1	NA	CSASRGGSTGETQYF	TGCAGTGCTAGCAGGGGAGGGTCTACGGGGGAGACCCAGTACTTC
TRBD2	TRBJ2-5	TRBV20-1	few	CSARDRLAGLETQYF	TGCAGTGCTAGAGATCGACTAGCGGGTTTAGAGACCCAGTACTTC
NA	TRBJ2-7	TRBV7-9	few	CASSLGEAAEQYF	TGTGCCAGCAGCCTAGGGGAGGCTGCCGAGCAGTACTTC
NA	TRBJ1-4	TRBV7-8	many	CTSSSTRQIVREKLFF	TGTACCAGCAGCTCTACAAGACAGATAGTAAGAGAAAAACTGTTTTTT
TRBD2	TRBJ2-1	TRBV28	NA	CASRTSGESYNEQFF	TGTGCCAGCCGGACTAGCGGGGAGTCCTACAATGAGCAGTTCTTC
NA	TRBJ2-2	TRBV6-1	many	CASSTPTETGELFF	TGTGCCAGCAGTACACCGACGGAAACCGGGGAGCTGTTTTTT
TRBD2	TRBJ2-3	TRBV20-1	many	CSARGQGAGGPERSDTQYF	TGCAGTGCTAGAGGTCAGGGAGCGGGAGGGCCGGAGCGGTCAGATACGCAGTATTTT
NA	TRBJ1-5	TRBV7-3	many	CASRPREGGNQPQHF	TGTGCCAGCAGACCTCGGGAGGGGGGCAATCAGCCCCAGCATTTT
NA	TRBJ1-5	TRBV30	few	CAWSREGNQPQHF	TGTGCCTGGAGTCGGGAGGGGAATCAGCCCCAGCATTTT
NA	TRBJ1-2	TRBV12-3/TRBV12-4	many	CASGSTGANYGYTF	TGTGCCAGCGGATCGACAGGAGCTAACTATGGCTACACCTTC
TRBD1	TRBJ2-1	TRBV7-3	few	CASSQQGATYNEQFF	TGTGCCAGCAGCCAGCAGGGGGCCACCTACAATGAGCAGTTCTTC
TRBD2	TRBJ2-2	TRBV27	NA	CASSSRTSGGPTGELFF	TGTGCCAGCAGTTCCCGGACTAGCGGGGGACCTACCGGGGAGCTGTTTTTT
TRBD2	TRBJ2-1	TRBV3-1	few	CASSHTSGLVLNEQFF	TGTGCCAGCAGCCACACTTCGGGACTAGTACTCAATGAGCAGTTCTTC
NA	TRBJ1-2	TRBV4-1	NA	CASSQPREGSYGYTF	TGCGCCAGCAGCCAACCCCGGGAGGGCAGCTATGGCTACACCTTC
TRBD1	TRBJ1-1	TRBV6-2/TRBV6-3	many	CASSQNRGREAFF	TGTGCCAGCAGTCAGAACAGGGGGCGCGAAGCTTTCTTT
TRBD2	TRBJ2-7	TRBV7-9	NA	CASSRGLAGGSSYEQYF	TGTGCCAGCAGCCGAGGACTAGCGGGAGGGAGCTCCTACGAGCAGTACTTC
NA	TRBJ2-7	TRBV20-1	NA	CKPRVSRNYEQYF	TGCAAGCCTAGGGTATCGCGCAACTACGAGCAGTACTTC
NA	TRBJ2-3	TRBV29-1	NA	CSVTGLGSDTQYF	TGCAGCGTTACAGGGCTGGGGTCGGATACGCAGTATTTT
NA	TRBJ2-3	TRBV7-3	many	CASSLSGLDTQYF	TGTGCCAGCAGCTTAAGTGGGTTAGATACGCAGTATTTT